This T cell receptor beta chain came from a study of cytomegalovirus exposure and HLA in healthy donors. Study observations and caveats: There was a cluster of highly shared sequence variants that was likely a sequencing artifact. The number of N-insertions in an Asian-associated ancestry cluster was reportedly below the roughly 620-donor mean in a later analysis.

The PCR employed 60 Vbeta primers together with 13 Jbeta primers. Generated by immunoSEQ multiplex PCR, the TCRdb table keeps only in-frame clones and is missing some. The sample shows tens of thousands of clones, about 66% of them seen only once. Trimming shortened V by 2 bases and J by 7 bases, and 18 bases separated the two germline ends. CDR1 and CDR2 (germline): SNHLY, FYNNEI. The CDR3 covers 15 residues. In the case of this clone: Its antigen is not known.

The sample was PBMCs. This receptor was obtained from a man between 35 and 55 years old in good health and CMV-seropositive. The chain uses TRBV2 and TRBJ2-7; tentatively, D is TRBD1 (6 bases). Written as DNA, the CDR3 is TGTGCCAGCAGTGAAACTCAGCCAGGGGATGGAGAGCAGTACTTC. Amino acid sequence: CASSETQPGDGEQYF.